This T cell receptor beta chain was retrieved from a study of metastatic and nonmetastatic thyroid tumors. Whole-study context: Repertoires from blood and tumor or nodule tissue of malignant and benign thyroid patients were compared.

Notes on the study in general: Across blood and tumor, TCR beta diversity in malignant thyroid tumors was reportedly significantly higher than in benign nodules.

Under the authors' procedure: For papillary thyroid cancer, a distant-metastasis classifier was constructed from CDR3 differences observed across clinicopathological groups. With MiXCR, TCRdb called clones anew from the PCR reads. Here the V and J calls rest on TCRdb's processing, not on the authors' analysis. The sample carries approximately 84,000 clones, about 15% recorded once. This CDR3 comprises 15 residues. V gave up 2 bases and J gave up 3 bases, with 14 bases separating them. Germline CDR1 is GTSNPN and CDR2 is SVGIG (reference sequence). Prior to thyroid surgery, none of the patients had received any treatment. This clone occurred a few times. Its cognate antigen is unknown.

The V gene is TRBV30, the J gene TRBJ2-4; weak D call: TRBD1 (5 bases). The source material was blood. The clonotype originates from a female donor with papillary thyroid cancer or a benign thyroid nodule (not recorded which). Some clones in this sample may be carry-over from other donors' samples. The CDR3 nucleotides read TGTGCCTGGAGTCAAGGGGTGTTTGGCAAAAACATTCAGTACTTC. Translating gives CAWSQGVFGKNIQYF.